This is a list of T cell receptor beta chains from one sample in a study of shared clonotypes between healthy human individuals. The protocol was immunoSEQ multiplex PCR, while the TCRdb copy is restricted to in-frame clones and leaves out a portion. The sample includes some 1,900,000 clones, about 95% of them seen just once. The sample consisted of naive CD8+ T cells sorted from blood. These TCRs come from a man aged 18-30 years in good health. The CDR3 runs from the conserved cysteine through the conserved F or W. Each record gives: D gene, J gene, clone size, V gene, CDR3 protein, CDR3 DNA. The D gene is left open where the match is weak. Rows give clone size only sometimes, using once, few, many, or a class for an expanded clone.

TRBD1 | TRBJ2-7 | - | TRBV25-1 | CASSDPSGTGGYEQYF | TGTGCCAGCAGTGATCCCTCCGGGACAGGGGGCTACGAGCAGTACTTC
- | TRBJ1-5 | once | TRBV9 | CASSVGGGTNQPQHF | TGTGCCAGCAGCGTAGGGGGGGGCACCAATCAGCCCCAGCATTTT
- | TRBJ2-7 | - | TRBV15 | CATGGADGYEQYF | TGTGCCACCGGAGGCGCCGACGGCTACGAGCAGTACTTC
- | TRBJ2-7 | - | TRBV28 | CASSFLLSYEQYF | TGTGCCAGCAGTTTTCTTCTCTCCTACGAGCAGTACTTC
- | TRBJ1-5 | - | TRBV19 | CASSIGQGGNQPQHF | TGTGCCAGTAGTATAGGGCAGGGCGGCAATCAGCCCCAGCATTTT
- | TRBJ2-5 | - | TRBV9 | CASTPEEFPQQETQYF | TGTGCCAGCACCCCAGAAGAGTTCCCCCAGCAAGAGACCCAGTACTTC
TRBD1 | TRBJ2-7 | - | TRBV7-9 | CASSLTTGSYEQYF | TGTGCCAGCAGCCTAACGACAGGGTCCTACGAGCAGTACTTC
TRBD1 | TRBJ2-7 | once | TRBV5-6 | CASSWDRGTYEQYF | TGTGCCAGCAGCTGGGACAGGGGCACCTACGAGCAGTACTTC
TRBD1 | TRBJ2-7 | once | TRBV25-1 | CASSALRGTGLEQYF | TGTGCCAGCAGTGCCCTCCGGGGGACAGGGCTCGAGCAGTACTTC
TRBD1 | TRBJ1-4 | - | TRBV25-1 | CASSESDRAGANEKLFF | TGTGCCAGCAGTGAATCAGACAGGGCGGGTGCTAATGAAAAACTGTTTTTT
- | TRBJ1-2 | - | TRBV6-1 | CASSSQDRIGYTF | TGTGCCAGCAGTTCCCAAGATAGGATCGGCTACACCTTC
TRBD2 | TRBJ2-3 | - | TRBV7-9 | CASSLGRGGLTDTQYF | TGTGCCAGCAGTCTCGGGCGGGGGGGCCTGACAGATACGCAGTATTTT
- | TRBJ2-3 | - | TRBV9 | CASSVGVGSADTQYF | TGTGCCAGCAGCGTAGGGGTAGGTTCGGCGGATACGCAGTATTTT
- | TRBJ1-6 | few | TRBV7-9 | CASSLAGQFHSPLHF | TGTGCCAGCAGCTTAGCGGGACAATTCCATTCACCCCTCCACTTT
TRBD2 | TRBJ2-7 | - | TRBV19 | CASSMVAGSSYEQYF | TGTGCCAGTAGTATGGTAGCGGGTTCATCCTACGAGCAGTACTTC
TRBD1 | TRBJ2-1 | - | TRBV11-3 | CASSTRQGDNEQFF | TGTGCCAGCAGCACCAGACAGGGGGACAATGAGCAGTTCTTC
TRBD1 | TRBJ2-7 | - | TRBV5-6 | CASSRGQGRSYEQYF | TGTGCCAGCAGTCGGGGACAGGGGAGGTCCTACGAGCAGTACTTC
TRBD1 | TRBJ2-4 | - | TRBV4-1 | CASSQETGTGEFFAKNIQYF | TGCGCCAGCAGCCAAGAGACCGGGACAGGGGAATTTTTCGCCAAAAACATTCAGTACTTC
- | TRBJ1-3 | - | TRBV4-3 | CASSPGTTGNTIYF | TGCGCCAGCAGCCCCGGGACAACTGGAAACACCATATATTTT
TRBD1 | TRBJ2-5 | - | TRBV7-8 | CASSSLGGTGGQETQYF | TGTGCCAGCAGCTCCTTAGGGGGGACAGGGGGCCAAGAGACCCAGTACTTC
- | TRBJ2-7 | - | TRBV6-6 | CASSYLGIGGYEQYF | TGTGCCAGCAGTTACTTGGGGATTGGGGGCTACGAGCAGTACTTC
- | TRBJ2-1 | - | TRBV9 | CASSSPRAGRASYNEQFF | TGTGCCAGCAGTTCCCCGCGGGCGGGCCGAGCTTCCTACAATGAGCAGTTCTTC
TRBD1 | TRBJ2-7 | - | TRBV7-3 | CASSTDRGYEQYF | TGTGCCAGCAGCACGGACAGGGGTTACGAGCAGTACTTC
TRBD1 | TRBJ1-5 | - | TRBV10-3 | CAISDPGTGLNQPQHF | TGTGCCATCAGTGACCCCGGGACAGGGCTCAATCAGCCCCAGCATTTT
TRBD1 | TRBJ2-7 | - | TRBV7-9 | CASMGQNYEQYF | TGTGCCAGCATGGGACAGAACTACGAGCAGTACTTC
- | TRBJ1-4 | - | TRBV2 | CASSPTPSGEKLFF | TGTGCCAGCAGCCCGACACCTTCTGGTGAAAAACTGTTTTTT
TRBD1 | TRBJ1-5 | - | TRBV10-3 | CAISESTGDQPQHF | TGTGCCATCAGTGAGTCGACAGGGGATCAGCCCCAGCATTTT
TRBD1 | TRBJ2-7 | few | TRBV7-8 | CASSLTGTGIDEQYF | TGTGCCAGCAGCCTAACCGGGACAGGGATCGACGAGCAGTACTTC
TRBD1 | TRBJ2-1 | - | TRBV9 | CASSVATQGWDRADNEQFF | TGTGCCAGCAGCGTAGCTACGCAGGGTTGGGACAGGGCCGACAATGAGCAGTTCTTC
- | TRBJ1-1 | - | TRBV30 | CAWSEGGGAEAFF | TGTGCCTGGAGCGAAGGGGGGGGTGCTGAAGCTTTCTTT
TRBD2 | TRBJ2-7 | - | TRBV7-2 | CASSATSGGAYEQYF | TGTGCCAGCAGCGCCACTAGCGGGGGGGCCTACGAGCAGTACTTC
- | TRBJ2-3 | - | TRBV19 | CASSIDSVQLSTDTQYF | TGTGCCAGTAGTATAGATTCGGTCCAGTTAAGCACAGATACGCAGTATTTT
- | TRBJ1-6 | - | TRBV7-3 | CASSFAGNSPLHF | TGTGCCAGCAGCTTTGCAGGGAATTCACCCCTCCACTTT
- | TRBJ2-7 | - | TRBV21-1 | CASSKERTPDHEQYF | TGTGCCAGCAGCAAAGAGCGGACGCCGGACCACGAGCAGTACTTC
- | TRBJ2-5 | - | TRBV28 | CASSLLETQYF | TGTGCCAGCTCACTTCTCGAGACCCAGTACTTC
- | TRBJ2-3 | - | TRBV15 | CATSRGTAVPFVDTQYF | TGTGCCACCAGCAGAGGCACAGCGGTCCCCTTTGTGGATACGCAGTATTTT
TRBD1 | TRBJ1-3 | - | TRBV7-9 | CASSLNDRDRAGNTIYF | TGTGCCAGCAGCCTCAACGACCGGGACAGGGCTGGAAACACCATATATTTT